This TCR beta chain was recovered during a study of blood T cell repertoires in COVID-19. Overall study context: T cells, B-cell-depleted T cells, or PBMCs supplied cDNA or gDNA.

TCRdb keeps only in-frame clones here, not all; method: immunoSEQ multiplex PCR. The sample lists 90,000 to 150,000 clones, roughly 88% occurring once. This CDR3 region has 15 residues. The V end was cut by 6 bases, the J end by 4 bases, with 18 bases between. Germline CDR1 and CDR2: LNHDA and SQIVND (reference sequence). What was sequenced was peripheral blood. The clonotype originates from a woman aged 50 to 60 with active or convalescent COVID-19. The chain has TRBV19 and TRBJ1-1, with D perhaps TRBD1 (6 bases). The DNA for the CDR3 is TGTGCCAGTAGCACTACCGACAGGTCGGCCACTGAAGCTTTCTTT. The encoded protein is CASSTTDRSATEAFF. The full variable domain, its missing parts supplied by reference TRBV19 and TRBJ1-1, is DGGITQSPKYLFRKEGQNVTLSCEQNLNHDAMYWYRQDPGQGLRLIYYSQIVNDFQKGDIAEGYSVSREKKESFPLTVTSAQKNPTAFYLCASSTTDRSATEAFFGQGTRLTVV.